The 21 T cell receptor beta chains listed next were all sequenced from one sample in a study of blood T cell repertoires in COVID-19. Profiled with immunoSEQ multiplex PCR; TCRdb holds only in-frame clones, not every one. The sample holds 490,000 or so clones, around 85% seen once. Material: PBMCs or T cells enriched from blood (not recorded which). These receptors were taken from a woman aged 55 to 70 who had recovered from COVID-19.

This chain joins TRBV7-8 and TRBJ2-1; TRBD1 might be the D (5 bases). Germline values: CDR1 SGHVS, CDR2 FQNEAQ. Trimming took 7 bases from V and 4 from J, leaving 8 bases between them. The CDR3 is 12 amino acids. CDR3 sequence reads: CASTRQYNEQFF. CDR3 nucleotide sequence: TGTGCCAGCACCAGACAGTACAATGAGCAGTTCTTC.

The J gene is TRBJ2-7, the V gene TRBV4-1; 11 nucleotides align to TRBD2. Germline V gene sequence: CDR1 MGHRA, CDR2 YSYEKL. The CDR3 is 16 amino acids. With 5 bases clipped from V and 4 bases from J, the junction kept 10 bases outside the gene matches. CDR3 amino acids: CASSKILAGGSYEQYF. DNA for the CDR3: TGCGCCAGCAGCAAGATTCTAGCGGGGGGTTCTTACGAGCAGTACTTC.

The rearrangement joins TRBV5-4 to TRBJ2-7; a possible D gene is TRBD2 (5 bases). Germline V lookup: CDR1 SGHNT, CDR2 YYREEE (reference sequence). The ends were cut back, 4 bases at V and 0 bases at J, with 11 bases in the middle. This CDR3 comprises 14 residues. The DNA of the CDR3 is TGTGCCAGCAGCCTCCGGGGTCGCTCCTACGAGCAGTACTTC. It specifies CASSLRGRSYEQYF.

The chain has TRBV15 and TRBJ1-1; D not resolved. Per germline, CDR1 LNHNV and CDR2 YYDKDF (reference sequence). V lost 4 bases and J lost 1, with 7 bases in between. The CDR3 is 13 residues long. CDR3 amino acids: CATSTRQNTEAFF. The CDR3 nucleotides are TGTGCCACCAGCACTCGACAGAACACTGAAGCTTTCTTT.

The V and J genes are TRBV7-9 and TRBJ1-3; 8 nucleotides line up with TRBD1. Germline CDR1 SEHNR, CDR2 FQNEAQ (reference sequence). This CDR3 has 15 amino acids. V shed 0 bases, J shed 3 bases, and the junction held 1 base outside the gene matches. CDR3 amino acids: CASSLARGLGNTIYF. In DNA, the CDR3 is TGTGCCAGCAGCTTAGCCAGGGGGCTTGGAAACACCATATATTTT.

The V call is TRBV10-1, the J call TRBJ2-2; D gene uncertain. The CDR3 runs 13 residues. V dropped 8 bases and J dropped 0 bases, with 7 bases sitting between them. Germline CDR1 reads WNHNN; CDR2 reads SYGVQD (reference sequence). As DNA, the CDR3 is TGCGCCAGCGCTCCGGCGAACACCGGGGAGCTGTTTTTT. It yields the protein CASAPANTGELFF.

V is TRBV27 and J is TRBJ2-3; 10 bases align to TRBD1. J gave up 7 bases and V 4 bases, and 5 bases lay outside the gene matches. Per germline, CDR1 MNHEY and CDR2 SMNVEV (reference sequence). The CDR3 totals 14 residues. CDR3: CASSSPGQGYTQYF. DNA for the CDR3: TGTGCCAGCAGTTCCCCGGGACAGGGGTATACGCAGTATTTT.

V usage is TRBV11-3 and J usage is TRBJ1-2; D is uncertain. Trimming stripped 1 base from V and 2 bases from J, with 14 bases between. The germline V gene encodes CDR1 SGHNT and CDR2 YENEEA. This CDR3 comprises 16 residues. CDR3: CASSLVGQASNYGYTF. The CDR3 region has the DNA TGTGCCAGCAGCTTAGTAGGTCAGGCTTCGAACTATGGCTACACCTTC.

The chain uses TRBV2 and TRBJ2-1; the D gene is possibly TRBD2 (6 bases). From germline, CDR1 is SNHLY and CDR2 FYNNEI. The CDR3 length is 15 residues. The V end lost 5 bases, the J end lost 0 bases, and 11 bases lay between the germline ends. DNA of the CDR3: TGTGCCAGCAGTCCACTAGCCAACTCCTACAATGAGCAGTTCTTC. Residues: CASSPLANSYNEQFF.

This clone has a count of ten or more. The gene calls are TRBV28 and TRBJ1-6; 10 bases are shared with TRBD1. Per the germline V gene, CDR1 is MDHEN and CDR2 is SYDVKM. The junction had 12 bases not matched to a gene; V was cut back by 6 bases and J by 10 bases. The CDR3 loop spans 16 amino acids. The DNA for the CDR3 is TGTGCCAGCAGCCGAAGCCCAGGGACAGGGGACTCACCCCTCCACTTT. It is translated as CASSRSPGTGDSPLHF.

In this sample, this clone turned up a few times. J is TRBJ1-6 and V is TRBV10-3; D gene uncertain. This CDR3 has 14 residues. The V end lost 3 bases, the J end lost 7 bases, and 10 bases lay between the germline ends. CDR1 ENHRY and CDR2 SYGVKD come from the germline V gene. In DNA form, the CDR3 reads TGTGCCATCAGTGACATGTCGGGGAATTCACCCCTCCACTTT. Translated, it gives CAISDMSGNSPLHF.

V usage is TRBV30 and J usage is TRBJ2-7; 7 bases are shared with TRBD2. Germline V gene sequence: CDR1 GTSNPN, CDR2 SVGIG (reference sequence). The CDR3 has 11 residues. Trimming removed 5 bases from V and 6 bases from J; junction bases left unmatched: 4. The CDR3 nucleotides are TGTGCCTGGGGGAGGGTGTCCGAGCAGTACGTC. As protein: CAWGRVSEQYV.

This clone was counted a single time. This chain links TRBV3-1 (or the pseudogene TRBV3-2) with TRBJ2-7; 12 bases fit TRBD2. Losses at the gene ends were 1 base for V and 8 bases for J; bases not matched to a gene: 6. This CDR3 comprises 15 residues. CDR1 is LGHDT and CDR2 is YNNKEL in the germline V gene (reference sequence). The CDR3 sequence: CASSQGLAGEKKQYF. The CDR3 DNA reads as TGTGCCAGCAGCCAAGGACTAGCGGGGGAAAAAAAGCAGTACTTC.

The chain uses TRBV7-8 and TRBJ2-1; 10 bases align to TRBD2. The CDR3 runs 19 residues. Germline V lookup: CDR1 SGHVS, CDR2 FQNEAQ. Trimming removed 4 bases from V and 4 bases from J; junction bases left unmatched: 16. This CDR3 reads CASSSSPAQAGGPYNEQFF. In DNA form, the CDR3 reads TGTGCCAGCAGCTCCTCCCCGGCTCAAGCGGGGGGGCCGTACAATGAGCAGTTCTTC.

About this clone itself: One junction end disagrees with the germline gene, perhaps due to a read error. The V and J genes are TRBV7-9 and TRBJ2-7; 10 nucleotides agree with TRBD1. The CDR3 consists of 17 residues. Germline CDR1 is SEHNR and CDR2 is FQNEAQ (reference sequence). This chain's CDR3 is CASSLGRTGTGVYEQYF. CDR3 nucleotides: TGTGCCAGCAGTTTAGGCCGCACCGGGACAGGGGTTTACGAGCAGTACTTC.

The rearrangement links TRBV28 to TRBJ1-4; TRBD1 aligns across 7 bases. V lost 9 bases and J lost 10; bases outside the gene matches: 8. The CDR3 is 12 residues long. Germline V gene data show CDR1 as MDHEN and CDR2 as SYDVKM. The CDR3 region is CASRDSKTKLFF. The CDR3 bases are TGTGCCAGTCGGGACAGTAAGACAAAACTGTTTTTT.

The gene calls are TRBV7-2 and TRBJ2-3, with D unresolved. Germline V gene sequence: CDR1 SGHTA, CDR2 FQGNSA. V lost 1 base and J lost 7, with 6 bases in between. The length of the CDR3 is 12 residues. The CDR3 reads CASSLVQHTQYF. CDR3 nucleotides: TGTGCCAGCAGCTTAGTACAGCATACGCAGTATTTT. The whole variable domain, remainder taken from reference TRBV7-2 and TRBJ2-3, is GAGVSQSPSNKVTEKGKDVELRCDPISGHTALYWYRQSLGQGLEFLIYFQGNSAPDKSGLPSDRFSAERTGGSVSTLTIQRTQQEDSAVYLCASSLVQHTQYFGPGTRLTVL.

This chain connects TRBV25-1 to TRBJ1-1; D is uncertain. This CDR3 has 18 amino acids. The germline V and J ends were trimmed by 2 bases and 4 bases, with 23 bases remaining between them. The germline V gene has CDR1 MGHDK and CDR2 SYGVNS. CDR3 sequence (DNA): TGTGCCAGCAGTGAAACCCCCTACATTCTAGGTGCGGGCACTGAAGCTTTCTTT. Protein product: CASSETPYILGAGTEAFF.

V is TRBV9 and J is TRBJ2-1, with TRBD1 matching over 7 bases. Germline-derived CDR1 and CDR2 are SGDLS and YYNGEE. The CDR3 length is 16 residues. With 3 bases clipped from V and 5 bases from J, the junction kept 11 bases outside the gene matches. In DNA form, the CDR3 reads TGTGCCAGCAGCGCCGGCTTCGAGGGGGCGGACAATGAGCAGTTCTTC. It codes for CASSAGFEGADNEQFF.

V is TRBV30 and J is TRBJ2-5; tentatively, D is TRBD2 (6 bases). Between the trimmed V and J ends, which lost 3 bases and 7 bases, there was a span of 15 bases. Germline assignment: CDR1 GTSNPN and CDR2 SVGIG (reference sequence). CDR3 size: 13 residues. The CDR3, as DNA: TGTGCCTGGAGATTCAGGGAGGTCGGGACCCAGTACTTC. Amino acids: CAWRFREVGTQYF.

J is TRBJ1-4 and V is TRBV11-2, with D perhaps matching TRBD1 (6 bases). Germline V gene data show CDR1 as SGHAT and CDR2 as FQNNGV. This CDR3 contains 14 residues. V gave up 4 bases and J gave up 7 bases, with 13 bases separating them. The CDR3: CASSSRGASEKLFF. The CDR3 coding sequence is TGTGCCAGCAGCTCCCGGGGGGCAAGTGAAAAACTGTTTTTT.